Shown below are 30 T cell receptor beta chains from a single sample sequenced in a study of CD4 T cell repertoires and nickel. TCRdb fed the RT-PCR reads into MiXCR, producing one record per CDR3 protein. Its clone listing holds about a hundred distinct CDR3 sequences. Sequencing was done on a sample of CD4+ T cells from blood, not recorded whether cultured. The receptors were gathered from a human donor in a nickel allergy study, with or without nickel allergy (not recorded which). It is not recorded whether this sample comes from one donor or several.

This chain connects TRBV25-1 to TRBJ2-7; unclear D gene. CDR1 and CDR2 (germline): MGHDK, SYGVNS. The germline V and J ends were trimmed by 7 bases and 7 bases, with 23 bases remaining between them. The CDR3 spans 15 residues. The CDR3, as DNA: TGTGCCAGCACCCCCCAAAGTACGGGCGGTCTGGAGCAGTACTTC. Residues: CASTPQSTGGLEQYF.

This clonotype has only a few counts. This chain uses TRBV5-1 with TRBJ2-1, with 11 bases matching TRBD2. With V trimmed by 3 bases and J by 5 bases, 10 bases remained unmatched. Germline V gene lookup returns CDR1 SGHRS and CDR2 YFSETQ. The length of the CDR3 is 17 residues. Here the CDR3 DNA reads TGCGCCAGCAGCTCGACTAGCGGGGCCAGAGTGAACAATGAGCAGTTCTTC. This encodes CASSSTSGARVNNEQFF.

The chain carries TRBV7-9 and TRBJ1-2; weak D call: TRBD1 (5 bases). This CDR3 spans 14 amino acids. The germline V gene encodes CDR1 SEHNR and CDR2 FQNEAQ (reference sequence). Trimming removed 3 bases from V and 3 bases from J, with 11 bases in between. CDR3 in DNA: TGTGCCAGCAGCTTTGGGGGGATCGACTATGGCTACACCTTC. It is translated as CASSFGGIDYGYTF.

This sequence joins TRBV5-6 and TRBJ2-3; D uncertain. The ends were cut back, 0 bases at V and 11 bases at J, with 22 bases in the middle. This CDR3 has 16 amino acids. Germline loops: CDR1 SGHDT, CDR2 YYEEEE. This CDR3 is CASSLAGPGTLFGQYF. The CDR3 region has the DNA TGTGCCAGCAGCTTGGCAGGCCCCGGTACTTTATTTGGGCAGTATTTT.

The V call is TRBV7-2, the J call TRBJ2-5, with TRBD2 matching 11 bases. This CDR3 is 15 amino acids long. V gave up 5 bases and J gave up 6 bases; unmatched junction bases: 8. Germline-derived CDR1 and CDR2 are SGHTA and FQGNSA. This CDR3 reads CASSKELAGDKTQYF. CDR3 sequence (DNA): TGTGCCAGCAGCAAAGAACTAGCGGGGGACAAGACCCAGTACTTC.

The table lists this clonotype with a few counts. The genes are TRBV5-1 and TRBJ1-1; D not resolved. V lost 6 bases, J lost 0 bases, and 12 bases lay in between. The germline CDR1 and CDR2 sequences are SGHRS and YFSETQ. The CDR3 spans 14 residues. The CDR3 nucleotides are TGCGCCAGCATGGCGGAGAGGATGAACACTGAAGCTTTCTTT. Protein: CASMAERMNTEAFF.

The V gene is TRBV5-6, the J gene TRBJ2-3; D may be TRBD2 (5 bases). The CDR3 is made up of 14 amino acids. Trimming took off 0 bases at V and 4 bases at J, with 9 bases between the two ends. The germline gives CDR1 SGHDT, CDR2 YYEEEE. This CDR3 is CASSLVRGADTQYF. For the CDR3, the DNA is TGTGCCAGCAGCTTGGTCCGGGGAGCAGATACGCAGTATTTT.

CDR3: CASSLLGVAGGRETQYF. For the CDR3, the DNA is TGTGCCAGCAGCTTACTGGGAGTAGCGGGGGGTAGAGAGACCCAGTACTTC. V usage is TRBV7-8 and J usage is TRBJ2-5, with 10 bases lining up with TRBD2. In germline, CDR1 is SGHVS, CDR2 FQNEAQ. V lost 2 bases and J lost 4; bases outside the gene matches: 10. The CDR3 spans 17 residues.

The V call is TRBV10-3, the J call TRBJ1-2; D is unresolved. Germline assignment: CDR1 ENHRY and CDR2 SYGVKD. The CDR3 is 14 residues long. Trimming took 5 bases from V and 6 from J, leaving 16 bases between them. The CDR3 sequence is CAISRSGEGDGYTF. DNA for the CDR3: TGTGCCATCAGTAGGTCCGGGGAGGGTGATGGCTACACCTTC.

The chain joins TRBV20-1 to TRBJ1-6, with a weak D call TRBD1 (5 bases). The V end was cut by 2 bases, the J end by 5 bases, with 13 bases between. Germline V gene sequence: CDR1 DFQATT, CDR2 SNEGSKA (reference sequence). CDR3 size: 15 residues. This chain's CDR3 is CSARSGVRDNSPLHF. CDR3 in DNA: TGCAGTGCTAGATCGGGGGTAAGGGATAATTCACCCCTCCACTTT.

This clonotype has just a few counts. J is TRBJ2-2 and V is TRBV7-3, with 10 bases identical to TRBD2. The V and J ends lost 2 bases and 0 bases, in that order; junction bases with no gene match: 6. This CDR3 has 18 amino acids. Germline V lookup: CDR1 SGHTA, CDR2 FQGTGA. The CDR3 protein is CASSLRAGGFANTGELFF. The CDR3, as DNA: TGTGCCAGCAGCTTACGAGCGGGGGGGTTCGCGAACACCGGGGAGCTGTTTTTT.

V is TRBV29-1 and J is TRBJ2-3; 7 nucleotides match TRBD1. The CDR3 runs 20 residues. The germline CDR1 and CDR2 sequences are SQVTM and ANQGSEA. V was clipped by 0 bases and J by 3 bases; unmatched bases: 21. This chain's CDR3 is CSVEDRRKRQGLSRTDTQYF. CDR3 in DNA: TGCAGCGTTGAAGATCGACGGAAACGACAGGGTCTTAGTAGAACAGATACGCAGTATTTT.

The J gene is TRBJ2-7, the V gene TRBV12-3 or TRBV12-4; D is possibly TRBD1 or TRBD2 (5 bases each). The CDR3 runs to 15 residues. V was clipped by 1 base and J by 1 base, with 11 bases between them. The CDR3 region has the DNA TGTGCCAGCAGTTTAGGGGGTGGGGGATCCTACGAGCAGTACTTC. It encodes CASSLGGGGSYEQYF.

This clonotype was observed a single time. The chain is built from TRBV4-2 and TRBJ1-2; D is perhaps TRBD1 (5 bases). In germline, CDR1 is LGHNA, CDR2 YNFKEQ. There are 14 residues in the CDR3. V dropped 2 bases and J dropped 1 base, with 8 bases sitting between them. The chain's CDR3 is CASSQKTDNYGYTF. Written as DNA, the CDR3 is TGTGCCAGCAGCCAAAAGACAGATAACTATGGCTACACCTTC.

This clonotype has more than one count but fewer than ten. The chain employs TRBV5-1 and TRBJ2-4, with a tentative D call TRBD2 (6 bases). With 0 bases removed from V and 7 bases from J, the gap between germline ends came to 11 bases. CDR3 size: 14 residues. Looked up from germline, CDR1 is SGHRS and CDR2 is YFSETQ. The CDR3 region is CASSLDGGMNIQYF. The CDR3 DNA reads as TGCGCCAGCAGCTTGGACGGGGGTATGAACATTCAGTACTTC.

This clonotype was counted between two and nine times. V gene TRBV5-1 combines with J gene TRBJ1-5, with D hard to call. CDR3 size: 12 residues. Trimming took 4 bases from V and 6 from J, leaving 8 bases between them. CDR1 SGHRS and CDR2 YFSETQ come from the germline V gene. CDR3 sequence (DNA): TGCGCCAGCAGCATGAACGGTCAGCCCCAGCATTTT. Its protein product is CASSMNGQPQHF.

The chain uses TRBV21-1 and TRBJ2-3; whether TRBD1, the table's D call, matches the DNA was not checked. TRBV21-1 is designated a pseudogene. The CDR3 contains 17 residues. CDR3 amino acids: CASRLETGTTSTDTQYF. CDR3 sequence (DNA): TGTGCCAGCAGACTTGAGACCGGGACAACTAGCACAGATACGCAGTATTTT.

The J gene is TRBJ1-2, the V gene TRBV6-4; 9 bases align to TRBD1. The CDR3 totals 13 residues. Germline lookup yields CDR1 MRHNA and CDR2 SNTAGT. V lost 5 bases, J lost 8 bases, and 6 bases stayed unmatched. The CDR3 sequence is CASSLGTGQGYTF. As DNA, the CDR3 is TGTGCCAGCAGTTTAGGGACAGGGCAAGGCTACACCTTC.

As DNA, the CDR3 is TGTGCCAGCACCCGGACTAGCGGGGGGGCCACAGATACGCAGTATTTT. This gives the protein CASTRTSGGATDTQYF. The chain is built from TRBV19 and TRBJ2-3; TRBD2 aligns across 15 bases. The germline gives CDR1 LNHDA, CDR2 SQIVND (reference sequence). The length of the CDR3 is 16 residues. V lost 9 bases to trimming and J lost 2 bases; unmatched junction nucleotides: 6.

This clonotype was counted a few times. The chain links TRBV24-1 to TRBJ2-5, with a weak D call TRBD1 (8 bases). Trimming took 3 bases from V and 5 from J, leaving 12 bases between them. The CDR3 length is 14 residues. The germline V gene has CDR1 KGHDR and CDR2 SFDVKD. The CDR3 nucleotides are TGTGCCACCAGTGATCCACAGGGGGGGGAGACCCAGTACTTC. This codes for CATSDPQGGETQYF.

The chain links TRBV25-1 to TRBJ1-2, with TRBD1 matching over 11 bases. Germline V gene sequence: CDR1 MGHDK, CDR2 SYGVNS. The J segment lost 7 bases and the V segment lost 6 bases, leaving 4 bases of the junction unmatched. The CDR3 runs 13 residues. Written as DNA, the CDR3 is TGTGCCAGCAGCGGACAGGGGGCGGGTGGCTACACCTTC. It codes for CASSGQGAGGYTF.

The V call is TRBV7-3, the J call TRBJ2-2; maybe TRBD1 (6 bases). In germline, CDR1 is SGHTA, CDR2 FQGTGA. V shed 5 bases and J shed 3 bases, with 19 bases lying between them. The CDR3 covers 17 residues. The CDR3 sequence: CASSEKQGNLHTGELFF. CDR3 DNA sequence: TGTGCCAGCAGCGAGAAACAGGGTAATCTCCACACCGGGGAGCTGTTTTTT.

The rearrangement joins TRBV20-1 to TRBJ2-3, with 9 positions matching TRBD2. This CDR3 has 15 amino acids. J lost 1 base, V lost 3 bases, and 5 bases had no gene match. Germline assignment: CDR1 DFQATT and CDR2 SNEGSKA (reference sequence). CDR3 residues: CSASRRGGGTDTQYF. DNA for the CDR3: TGCAGTGCTAGTCGGCGGGGGGGGGGCACAGATACGCAGTATTTT.

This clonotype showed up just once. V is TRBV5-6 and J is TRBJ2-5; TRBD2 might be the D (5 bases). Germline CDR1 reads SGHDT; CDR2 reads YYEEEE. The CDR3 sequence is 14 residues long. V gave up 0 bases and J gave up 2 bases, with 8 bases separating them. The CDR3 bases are TGTGCCAGCAGCTTGGTCCGGGGACAAGAGACCCAGTACTTC. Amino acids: CASSLVRGQETQYF.

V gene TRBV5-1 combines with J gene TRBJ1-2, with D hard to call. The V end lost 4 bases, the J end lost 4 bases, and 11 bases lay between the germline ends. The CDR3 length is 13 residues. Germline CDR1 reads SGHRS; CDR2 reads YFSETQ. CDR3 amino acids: CASSPDTGYGYTF. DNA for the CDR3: TGCGCCAGCAGCCCTGACACGGGCTATGGCTACACCTTC.

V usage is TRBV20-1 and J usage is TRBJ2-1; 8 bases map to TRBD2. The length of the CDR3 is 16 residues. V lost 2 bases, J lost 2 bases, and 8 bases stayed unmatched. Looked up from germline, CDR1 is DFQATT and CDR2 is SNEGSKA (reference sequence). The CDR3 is CSARSLTGGAYNEQFF. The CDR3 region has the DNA TGCAGTGCTAGATCTCTTACGGGGGGGGCCTACAATGAGCAGTTCTTC.

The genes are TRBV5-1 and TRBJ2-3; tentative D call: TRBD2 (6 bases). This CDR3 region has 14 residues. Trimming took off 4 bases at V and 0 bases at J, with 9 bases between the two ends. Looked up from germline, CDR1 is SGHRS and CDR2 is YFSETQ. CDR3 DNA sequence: TGCGCCAGCAGCATTGGGACTAGCACAGATACGCAGTATTTT. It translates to CASSIGTSTDTQYF.

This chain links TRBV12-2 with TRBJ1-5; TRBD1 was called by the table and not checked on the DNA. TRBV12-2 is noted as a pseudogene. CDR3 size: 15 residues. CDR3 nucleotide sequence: TGTGCAAGTCGTTTCGAAGGGACGGGCAATCAGCCCCAGCATTTT. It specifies CASRFEGTGNQPQHF.

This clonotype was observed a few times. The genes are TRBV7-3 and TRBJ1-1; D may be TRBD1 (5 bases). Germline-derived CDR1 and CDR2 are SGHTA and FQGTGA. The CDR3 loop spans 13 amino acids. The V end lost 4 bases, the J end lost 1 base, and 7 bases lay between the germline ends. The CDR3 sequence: CASSWTPNTEAFF. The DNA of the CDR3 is TGTGCCAGCAGCTGGACACCGAACACTGAAGCTTTCTTT.

CDR3 protein: CASSLMGGSSTDTQYF. CDR3 bases: TGTGCCAGCAGCTTAATGGGCGGGTCTAGCACAGATACGCAGTATTTT. The chain uses TRBV7-2 and TRBJ2-3; perhaps TRBD2 as D (5 bases). V was trimmed by 2 bases and J by 0 bases, leaving 12 bases between them. CDR1 SGHTA and CDR2 FQGNSA come from the germline V gene. The CDR3 is made up of 16 amino acids.